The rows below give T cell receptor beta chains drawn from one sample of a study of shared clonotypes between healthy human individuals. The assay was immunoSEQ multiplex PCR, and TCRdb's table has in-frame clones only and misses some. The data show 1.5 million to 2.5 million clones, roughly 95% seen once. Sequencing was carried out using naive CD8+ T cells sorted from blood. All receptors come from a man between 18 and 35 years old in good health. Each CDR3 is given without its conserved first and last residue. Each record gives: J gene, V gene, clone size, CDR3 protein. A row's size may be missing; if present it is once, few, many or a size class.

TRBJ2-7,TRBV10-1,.,ASVWWAGDSYEQY
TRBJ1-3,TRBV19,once,ASSSGTAISGNTIY
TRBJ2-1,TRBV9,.,ASSVDLSLSYNEQF
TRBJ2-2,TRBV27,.,ASSLGGANTGELF
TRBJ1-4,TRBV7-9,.,ASRDNEKLF
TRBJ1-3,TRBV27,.,ASSFRGGLSGNTIY
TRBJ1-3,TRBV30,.,AWSVSSSGNTIY
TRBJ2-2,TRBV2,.,ASTSGSVGELF
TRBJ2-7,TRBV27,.,ASSKSGKPYEQY
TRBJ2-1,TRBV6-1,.,ASSDLREMVGNEQF
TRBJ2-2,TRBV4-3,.,ASSQRPGQGVTGELF
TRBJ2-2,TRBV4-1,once,ASSHGTNGELF
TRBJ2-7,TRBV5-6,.,ASSLTSGSVRYEQY
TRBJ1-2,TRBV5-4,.,ASSLARRTGDGYT
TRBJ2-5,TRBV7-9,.,ASSSRETPGTQY
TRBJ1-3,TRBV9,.,ASSSSGPGNTIY
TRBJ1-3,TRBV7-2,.,ASTTGFSGNTIY
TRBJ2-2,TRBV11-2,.,ASSLAPIGGYKFTGELF
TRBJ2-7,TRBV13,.,ASSLFSKSYEQY
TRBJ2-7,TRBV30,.,AWSAGTGPYEQY
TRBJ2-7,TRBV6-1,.,ASSDPSAGYYEQY
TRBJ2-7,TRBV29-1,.,SVELRTGDYEQY
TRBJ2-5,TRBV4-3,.,ASSSGTGQETQY
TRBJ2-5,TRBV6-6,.,ASSGGAYQETQY
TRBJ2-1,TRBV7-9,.,ASLGLAGEYNEQF
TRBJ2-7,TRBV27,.,ASSTTSASYEQY
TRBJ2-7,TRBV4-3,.,ASSQDATGTGYEQY
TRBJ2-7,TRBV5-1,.,ASSLEQGSGEQY
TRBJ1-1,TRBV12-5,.,ASGLVITEAF
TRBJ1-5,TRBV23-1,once,ASSQSEQGNQPQH
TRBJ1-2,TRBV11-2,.,ASSLDPTGGAYGYT
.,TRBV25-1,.,ASSERARSYEQY
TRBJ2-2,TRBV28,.,ASRVDAGYTGELF
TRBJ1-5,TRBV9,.,ASSAGGQGSNQPQH
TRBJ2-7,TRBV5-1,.,ASSPGLPLSYEQY
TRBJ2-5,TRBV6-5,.,ASSYVAGVQETQY
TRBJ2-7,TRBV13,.,ASSEDRSYEQY
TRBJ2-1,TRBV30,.,AWSVAVAGPHNEQF
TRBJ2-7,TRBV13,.,ASSLWDRGLDEQY
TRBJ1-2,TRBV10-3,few,AISEDRVDGYT
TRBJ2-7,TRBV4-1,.,ASSQADGYEQY
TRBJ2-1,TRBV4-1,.,ASSQDRIAGALINEQF
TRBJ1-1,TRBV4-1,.,ASSPQGVWTEAF
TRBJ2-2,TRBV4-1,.,ASSQETTWGTGELF
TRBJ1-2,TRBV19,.,ASSLVIRRDRANGYT
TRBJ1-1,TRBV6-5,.,ASSFQGEIGNTEAF
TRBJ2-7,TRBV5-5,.,ASMTGESYEQY
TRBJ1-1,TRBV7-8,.,ASSSAWGQLNTEAF
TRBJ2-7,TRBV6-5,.,ASSLGQGLSYEQY
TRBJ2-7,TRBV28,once,ASRVWTGGYEQY
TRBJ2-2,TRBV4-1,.,ASSQVYGGSSTGELF
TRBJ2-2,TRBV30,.,AWGPGPAGELF
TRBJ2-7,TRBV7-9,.,ASSLGGLAGVYEQY
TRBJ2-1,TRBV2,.,ASMLRVAGDRDNEQF
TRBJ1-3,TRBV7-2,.,ASSRTGIGNTIY
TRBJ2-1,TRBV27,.,ASSLLGSSYNEQF
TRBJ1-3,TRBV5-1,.,ASSLEGTGFSGNTIY
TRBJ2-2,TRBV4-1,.,ASSQVRYAGELF
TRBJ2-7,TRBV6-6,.,ASSYSSGTYEQY
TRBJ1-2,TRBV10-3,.,AISDLDRRYGYT